Sequencing of this T cell receptor (beta chain) was carried out in a study of cytomegalovirus exposure and HLA in healthy donors. Study-wide points: Despite most TCR sequences being rare, some public TCRs occurred in many donors. From TCR beta sequences, most subjects' HLA-A and HLA-B alleles were reportedly predicted accurately. Within the data, a cluster of highly shared sequence variants was likely a sequencing artifact.

Primers: 60 Vbeta forward and 13 Jbeta reverse. The assay was immunoSEQ multiplex PCR, and TCRdb's table has in-frame clones only and misses some. This sample has about 67,000 clones, with about 82% found just once. For this clone: Antigen: not known.

Trimming cost V 5 bases and J 5 bases; bases outside gene matches: 14. The CDR3 sequence is 16 residues long. Germline CDR1 and CDR2: SGHVS and FQNEAQ. Sequenced input: PBMCs. The receptor was derived from a woman under 40 in good health and CMV-seronegative. The rearrangement joins TRBV7-8 to TRBJ1-1, with 7 bases matching TRBD1. The CDR3 sequence: CASSPNNAVRGTEAFF. CDR3 bases: TGTGCCAGCAGCCCGAACAACGCGGTCAGGGGGACTGAAGCTTTCTTT.